The clone carrying this T cell receptor (beta chain) was detected only a few times. Its specificity is not known. Germline CDR1 SGHTA, CDR2 FQGNSA. Trimming left V 5 bases short and J 6 bases short, with 17 bases between. This CDR3 is built from 14 residues. This sample stems from a study of response to subunit inactivated influenza vaccine. General study points: The study's authors posited that every seasonal influenza vaccination enlists few new T cells.

MiXCR, applied by TCRdb to the RT-PCR reads, yields one record per CDR3 protein. Of roughly 630,000 distinct CDR3 sequences listed, about 15% are singletons. The sample here was PBMCs from blood, taken 14 to 15 days before vaccination. The sequence came from a man in his forties or fifties who received an inactivated influenza vaccine. The chain employs TRBV7-2 and TRBJ2-7; D uncertain. This CDR3 reads CASSSNSATREQYF. The CDR3 nucleotides are TGTGCCAGCAGCAGTAATTCCGCCACCCGCGAGCAGTACTTC.